This TCR beta chain originates from a study of human T cells and chemical hapten exposure. TCRdb processed the RACE reads anew with MiXCR; each CDR3 protein has one entry. Of 380,000 or so distinct CDR3 sequences listed, roughly 6% are singletons. The germline V gene encodes CDR1 MNHEY and CDR2 SVGAGI. The CDR3 is 15 residues long. V lost 6 bases and J 6 bases, leaving 15 bases between the germline ends. Time point defined: pre-sensitization, week 0. The treatment: therapeutic diphenylcyclopropenone sensitization with weekly scalp DPC. This receptor was identified in a woman younger than 35 with alopecia areata. Some clones in this sample may be carry-over from other donors' samples. This chain connects TRBV6-5 to TRBJ1-6, with D possibly matching TRBD1 (5 bases). The source was whole blood, collected in connection with sensitization to the hapten diphenylcyclopropenone (DPC). CDR3 coding DNA: TGTGCCAGCAGAGCCGGGACGGAGGGTAATTCACCCCTCCACTTT. This translates into CASRAGTEGNSPLHF.